This T cell receptor beta chain was obtained from a study of shared T cell receptors in the human thymus. CDR3 size: 20 residues. CDR1 and CDR2 (germline): SQVTM, ANQGSEA. V was shortened by 2 bases and J by 2 bases, with 29 bases between the two germline ends. Repertoires were generated with immunoSEQ multiplex PCR, while TCRdb's copy carries only in-frame clones and drops some. The table shows roughly 560,000 clones, with about 84% occurring only once. These data were also reused for a study on human thymus T cells. That paper adds: Congenital heart defects were the reason for the corrective surgery that the donors, healthy Finnish infants, were having. Thymus tissue was removed during corrective cardiac surgery. Gene usage for V and J segments appeared biased in thymic and blood repertoires. Related research described strongly overlapping thymic repertoires in unrelated people.

This TCR was recovered from a boy younger than two with a congenital heart defect. The rearrangement joins TRBV29-1 to TRBJ2-3, with D possibly matching TRBD2 (7 bases). The specimen was thymocytes. The CDR3 reads CSVEQLGSTTAGANTDTQYF. DNA for the CDR3: TGCAGCGTTGAACAATTGGGCTCAACCACGGCGGGGGCTAACACAGATACGCAGTATTTT.